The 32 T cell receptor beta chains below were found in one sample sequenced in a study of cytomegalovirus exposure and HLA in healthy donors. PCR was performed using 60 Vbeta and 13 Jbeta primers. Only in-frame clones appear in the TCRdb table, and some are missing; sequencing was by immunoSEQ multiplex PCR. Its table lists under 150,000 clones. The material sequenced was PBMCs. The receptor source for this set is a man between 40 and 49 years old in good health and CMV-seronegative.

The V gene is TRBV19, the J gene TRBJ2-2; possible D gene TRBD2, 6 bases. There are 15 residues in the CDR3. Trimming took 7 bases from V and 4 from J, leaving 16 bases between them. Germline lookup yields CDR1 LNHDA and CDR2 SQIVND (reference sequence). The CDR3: CASIGGARGTGELFF. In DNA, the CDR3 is TGTGCCAGTATAGGAGGGGCGCGGGGCACCGGGGAGCTGTTTTTT.

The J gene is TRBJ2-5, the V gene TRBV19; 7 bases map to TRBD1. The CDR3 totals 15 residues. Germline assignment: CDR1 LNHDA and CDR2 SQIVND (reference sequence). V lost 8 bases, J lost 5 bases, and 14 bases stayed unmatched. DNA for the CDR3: TGTGCCAGTGCTGTCTCGAGGACAGGCGGGGAGACCCAGTACTTC. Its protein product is CASAVSRTGGETQYF.

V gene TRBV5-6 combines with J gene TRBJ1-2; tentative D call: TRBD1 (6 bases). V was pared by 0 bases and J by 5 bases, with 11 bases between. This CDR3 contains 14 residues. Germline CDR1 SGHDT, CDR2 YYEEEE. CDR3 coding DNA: TGTGCCAGCAGCTTGGACAGGGTCTGGTATGGCTACACCTTC. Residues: CASSLDRVWYGYTF.

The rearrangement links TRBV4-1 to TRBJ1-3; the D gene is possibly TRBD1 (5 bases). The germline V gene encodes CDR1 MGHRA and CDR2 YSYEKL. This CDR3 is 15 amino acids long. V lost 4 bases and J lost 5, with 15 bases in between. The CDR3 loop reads CASSPQGGNRNTIYF. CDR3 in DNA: TGCGCCAGCAGCCCTCAGGGCGGAAATAGAAACACCATATATTTT.

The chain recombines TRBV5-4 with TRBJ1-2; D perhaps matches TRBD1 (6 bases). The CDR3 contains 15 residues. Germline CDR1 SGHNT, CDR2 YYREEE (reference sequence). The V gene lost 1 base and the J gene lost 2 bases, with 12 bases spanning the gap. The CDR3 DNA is TGTGCCAGCAGCTTGCGGGCGGACAGAAACTATGGCTACACCTTC. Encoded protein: CASSLRADRNYGYTF.

The CDR3 bases are TGTGCCAGCAGCCTCTCGGGGGGGAGGACCGGGGAGCTGTTTTTT. Translating gives CASSLSGGRTGELFF. The chain joins TRBV11-3 to TRBJ2-2, with 8 bases identical to TRBD2. The germline gives CDR1 SGHNT, CDR2 YENEEA. V was clipped by 5 bases and J by 5 bases; unmatched bases: 7. The CDR3 has 15 amino acids.

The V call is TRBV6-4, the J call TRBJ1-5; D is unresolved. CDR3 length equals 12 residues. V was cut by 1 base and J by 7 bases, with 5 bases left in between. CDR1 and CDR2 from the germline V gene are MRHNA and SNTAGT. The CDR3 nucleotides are TGTGCCAGCAGTGACTTACTCCAGCCCCAGCATTTT. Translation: CASSDLLQPQHF.

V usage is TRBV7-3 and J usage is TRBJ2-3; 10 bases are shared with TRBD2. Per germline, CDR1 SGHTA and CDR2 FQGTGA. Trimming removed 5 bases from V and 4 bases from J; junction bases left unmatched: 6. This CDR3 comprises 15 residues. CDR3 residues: CASSEASGGSDTQYF. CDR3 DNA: TGTGCCAGCAGCGAGGCTAGCGGGGGATCAGATACGCAGTATTTT.

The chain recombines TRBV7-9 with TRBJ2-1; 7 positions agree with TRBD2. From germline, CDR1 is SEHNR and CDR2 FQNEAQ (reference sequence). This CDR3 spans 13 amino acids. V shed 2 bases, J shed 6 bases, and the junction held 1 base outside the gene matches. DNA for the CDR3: TGTGCCAGCAGCTTAACGGGAGGCAATGAGCAGTTCTTC. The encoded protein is CASSLTGGNEQFF.

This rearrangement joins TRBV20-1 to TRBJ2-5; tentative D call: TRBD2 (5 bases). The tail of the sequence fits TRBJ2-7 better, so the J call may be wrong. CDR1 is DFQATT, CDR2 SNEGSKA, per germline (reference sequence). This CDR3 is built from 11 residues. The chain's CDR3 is CSARGGYEQYF. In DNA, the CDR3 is TGCAGTGCCCGGGGTGGCTACGAGCAGTACTTC.

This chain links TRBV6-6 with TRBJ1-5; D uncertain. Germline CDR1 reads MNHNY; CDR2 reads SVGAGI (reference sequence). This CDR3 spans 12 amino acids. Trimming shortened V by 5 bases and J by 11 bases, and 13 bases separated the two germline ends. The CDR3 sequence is CASSPLDGAQHF. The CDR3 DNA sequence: TGTGCCAGCAGTCCCCTTGACGGAGCCCAGCATTTT.

CDR3 residues: CASSLGGADEKLFF. The CDR3 DNA reads as TGTGCCAGCAGCTTAGGCGGGGCGGACGAAAAACTGTTTTTT. V gene TRBV7-2 combines with J gene TRBJ1-4; maybe TRBD1 (5 bases). With 1 base removed from V and 8 bases from J, the gap between germline ends came to 11 bases. Germline values: CDR1 SGHTA, CDR2 FQGNSA. CDR3 length: 14 residues.

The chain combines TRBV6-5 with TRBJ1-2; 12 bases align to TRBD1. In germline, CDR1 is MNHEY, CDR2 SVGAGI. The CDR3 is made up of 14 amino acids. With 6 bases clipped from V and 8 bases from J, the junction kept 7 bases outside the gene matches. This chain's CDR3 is CASRTRDRGPGYTF. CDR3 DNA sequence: TGTGCCAGCAGAACCCGGGACAGGGGGCCAGGCTACACCTTC.

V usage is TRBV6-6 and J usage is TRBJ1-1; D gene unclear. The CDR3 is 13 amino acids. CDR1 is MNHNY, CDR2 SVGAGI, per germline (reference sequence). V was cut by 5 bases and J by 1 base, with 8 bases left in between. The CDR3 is CASSGFANTEAFF. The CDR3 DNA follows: TGTGCCAGCAGTGGCTTCGCGAACACTGAAGCTTTCTTT.

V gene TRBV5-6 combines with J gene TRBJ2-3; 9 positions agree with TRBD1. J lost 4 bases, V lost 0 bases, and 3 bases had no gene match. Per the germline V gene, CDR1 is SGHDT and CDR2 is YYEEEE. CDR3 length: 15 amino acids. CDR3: CASSLVQGASDTQYF. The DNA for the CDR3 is TGTGCCAGCAGCTTGGTACAGGGGGCGTCAGATACGCAGTATTTT.

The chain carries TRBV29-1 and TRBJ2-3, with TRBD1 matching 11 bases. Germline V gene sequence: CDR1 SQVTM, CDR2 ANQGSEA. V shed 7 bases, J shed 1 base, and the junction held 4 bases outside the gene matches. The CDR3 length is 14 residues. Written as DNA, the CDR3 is TGCAGCGGGTGGGGACAGGGGGGCACAGATACGCAGTATTTT. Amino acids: CSGWGQGGTDTQYF.

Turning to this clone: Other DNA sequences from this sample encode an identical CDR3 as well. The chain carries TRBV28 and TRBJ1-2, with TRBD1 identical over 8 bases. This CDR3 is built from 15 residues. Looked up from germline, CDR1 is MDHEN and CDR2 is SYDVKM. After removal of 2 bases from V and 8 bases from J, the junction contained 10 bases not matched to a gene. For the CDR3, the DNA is TGTGCCAGCAGTTTACCCGGGACAGGAGAAGGGGGCTACACCTTC. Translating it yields CASSLPGTGEGGYTF.

For the CDR3, the DNA is TGTGCCAGCAGCCGGGGACAGGGGTTCGACGAGCAGTACTTC. Its translation: CASSRGQGFDEQYF. J is TRBJ2-7 and V is TRBV6-5; 10 nucleotides match TRBD1. The CDR3 totals 14 residues. V was clipped by 6 bases and J by 5 bases; unmatched bases: 7. Germline V gene lookup returns CDR1 MNHEY and CDR2 SVGAGI.

CDR3: CASSNDRDLSEQYF. The CDR3 DNA follows: TGTGCCAGCAGTAATGACAGGGATTTATCCGAGCAGTACTTC. The chain employs TRBV6-1 and TRBJ2-7, with 7 nucleotides matching TRBD1. Germline CDR1 is MNHNS and CDR2 is SASEGT. Trimming cost V 5 bases and J 6 bases; bases outside gene matches: 10. The CDR3 extends over 14 amino acids.

As DNA, the CDR3 is TGTGCCAGCAGTTACGGGGCGGGGGGCGGATACTTC. Amino acids: CASSYGAGGGYF. The rearrangement links TRBV6-6 to TRBJ2-5, with 8 bases lining up with TRBD2. CDR3 length: 12 residues. The germline CDR1 and CDR2 sequences are MNHNY and SVGAGI (reference sequence). The J segment lost 14 bases and the V segment lost 2 bases, leaving 7 bases of the junction unmatched.

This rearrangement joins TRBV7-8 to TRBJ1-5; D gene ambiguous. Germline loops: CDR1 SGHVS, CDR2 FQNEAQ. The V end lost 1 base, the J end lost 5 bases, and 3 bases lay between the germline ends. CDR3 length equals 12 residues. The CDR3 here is CASSLGDQPQHF. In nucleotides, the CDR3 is TGTGCCAGCAGCTTAGGAGATCAGCCCCAGCATTTT.

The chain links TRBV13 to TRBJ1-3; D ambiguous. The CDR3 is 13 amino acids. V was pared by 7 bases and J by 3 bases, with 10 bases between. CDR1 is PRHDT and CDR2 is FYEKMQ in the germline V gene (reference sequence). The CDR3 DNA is TGTGCCAGCACCCAGAGGGATGGAAACACCATATATTTT. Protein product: CASTQRDGNTIYF.

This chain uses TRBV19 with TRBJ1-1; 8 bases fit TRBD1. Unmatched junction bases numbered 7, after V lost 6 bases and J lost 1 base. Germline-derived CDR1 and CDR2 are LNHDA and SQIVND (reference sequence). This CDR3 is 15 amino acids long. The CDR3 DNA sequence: TGTGCCAGTAGACCCCGACAGGGGACGAACACTGAAGCTTTCTTT. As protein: CASRPRQGTNTEAFF.

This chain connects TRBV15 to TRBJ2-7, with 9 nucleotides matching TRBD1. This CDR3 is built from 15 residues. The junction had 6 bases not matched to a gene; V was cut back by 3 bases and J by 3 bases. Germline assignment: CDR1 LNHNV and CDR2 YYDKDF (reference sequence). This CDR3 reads CATSRTGQGLYEQYF. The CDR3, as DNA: TGTGCCACCAGCAGGACGGGACAGGGACTCTACGAGCAGTACTTC.

DNA of the CDR3: TGTGCCAGCAGCCAAAACGTTGGGAGACAAGGAAACACCATATATTTT. Residues: CASSQNVGRQGNTIYF. The chain is built from TRBV7-9 and TRBJ1-3; D call uncertain. Germline CDR1 is SEHNR and CDR2 is FQNEAQ (reference sequence). The CDR3 is 16 amino acids. Trimming removed 5 bases from V and 4 bases from J, with 18 bases in between. The full variable domain, completed using reference TRBV7-9 and TRBJ1-3, is DTGVSQNPRHKITKRGQNVTFRCDPISEHNRLYWYRQTLGQGPEFLTYFQNEAQLEKSRLLSDRFSAERPKGSFSTLEIQRTEQGDSAMYLCASSQNVGRQGNTIYFGEGSWLTVV.

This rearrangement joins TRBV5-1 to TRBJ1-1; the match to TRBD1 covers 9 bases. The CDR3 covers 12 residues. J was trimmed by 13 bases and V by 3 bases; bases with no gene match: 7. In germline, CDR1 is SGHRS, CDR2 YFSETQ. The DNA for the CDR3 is TGCGCCAGCAGCTCACAGGGGGCCGGGGGTTTCTTT. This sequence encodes CASSSQGAGGFF.

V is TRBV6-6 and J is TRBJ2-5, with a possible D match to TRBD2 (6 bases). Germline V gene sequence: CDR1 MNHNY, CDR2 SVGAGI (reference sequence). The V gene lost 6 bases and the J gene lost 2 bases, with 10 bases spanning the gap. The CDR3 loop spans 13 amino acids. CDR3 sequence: CASRGGLQETQYF. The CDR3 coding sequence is TGTGCCAGCAGGGGGGGATTACAAGAGACCCAGTACTTC.

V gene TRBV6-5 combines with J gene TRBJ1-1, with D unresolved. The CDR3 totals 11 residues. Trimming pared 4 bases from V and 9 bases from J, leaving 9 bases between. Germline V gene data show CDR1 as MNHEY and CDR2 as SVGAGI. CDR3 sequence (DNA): TGTGCCAGCAGTTCAGGCAGTAAAGCTTTCTTT. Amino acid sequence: CASSSGSKAFF.

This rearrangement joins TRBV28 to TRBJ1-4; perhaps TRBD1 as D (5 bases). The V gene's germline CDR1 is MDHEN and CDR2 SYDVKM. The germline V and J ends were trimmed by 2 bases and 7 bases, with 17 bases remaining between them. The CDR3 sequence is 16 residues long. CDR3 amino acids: CASSLALGAGSEKLFF. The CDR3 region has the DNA TGTGCCAGCAGTTTAGCCCTCGGGGCGGGATCTGAAAAACTGTTTTTT.

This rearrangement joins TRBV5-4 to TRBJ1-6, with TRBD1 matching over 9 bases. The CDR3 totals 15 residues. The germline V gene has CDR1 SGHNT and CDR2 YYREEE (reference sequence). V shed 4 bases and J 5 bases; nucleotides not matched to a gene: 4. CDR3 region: CASSHRDRDNSPLHF. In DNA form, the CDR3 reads TGTGCCAGCAGCCACCGGGACAGGGATAATTCACCCCTCCACTTT.

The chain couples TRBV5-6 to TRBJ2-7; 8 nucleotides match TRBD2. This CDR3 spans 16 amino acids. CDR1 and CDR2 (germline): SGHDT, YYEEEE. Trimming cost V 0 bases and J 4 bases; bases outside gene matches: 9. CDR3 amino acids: CASSLAPAGVGYEQYF. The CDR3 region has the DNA TGTGCCAGCAGCTTGGCCCCAGCGGGGGTGGGGTACGAGCAGTACTTC.

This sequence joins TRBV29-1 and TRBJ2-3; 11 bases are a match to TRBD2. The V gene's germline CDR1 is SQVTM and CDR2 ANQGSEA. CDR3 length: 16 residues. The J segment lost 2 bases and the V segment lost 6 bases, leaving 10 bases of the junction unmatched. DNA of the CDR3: TGCAGCGTGGCCGGACTAGCGGGTGATTTCACAGATACGCAGTATTTT. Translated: CSVAGLAGDFTDTQYF.